This T cell receptor beta chain was identified during a study of T cell responses to AZD1222 COVID-19 vaccine. Findings and caveats of the study: Recipients of AZD1222 seropositive at baseline numbered only 6 or 7.

The data were produced by immunoSEQ multiplex PCR, yet TCRdb's version contains in-frame clones alone and is incomplete. This table holds 83,000 or so clones, roughly 90% found once. There are 15 residues in the CDR3. Unmatched junction bases numbered 6, after V lost 6 bases and J lost 2 bases. Germline V gene sequence: CDR1 MNHEY, CDR2 SMNVEV (reference sequence). Comments on this clone: What it binds is unknown.

The sequence came from an adult who received the AZD1222 COVID-19 vaccine. The rearrangement uses TRBV27 and TRBJ2-3; the match to TRBD2 covers 9 bases. Sample: peripheral blood, taken 28 days after the second AZD1222 dose. Here the CDR3 reads CASRPREGLTDTQYF. In nucleotides, the CDR3 is TGTGCCAGCAGGCCGCGGGAGGGCCTCACAGATACGCAGTATTTT.